This record covers a single T cell receptor (beta chain). Its target is not known. V shed 4 bases and J 7 bases; nucleotides not matched to a gene: 6. Germline lookup yields CDR1 SGHRS and CDR2 YFSETQ. CDR3 length: 15 residues. The sample comes from a study of cytomegalovirus exposure and HLA in healthy donors. Study-level points and caveats: Researchers counted about 150 TCR beta chains as cytomegalovirus-associated. The classifier reportedly diagnosed cytomegalovirus status with high sensitivity and specificity.

The 120-subject validation cohort, separate from the 666-subject first cohort, included the donors. Profiled with immunoSEQ multiplex PCR; TCRdb holds only in-frame clones, not every one. In the table there are about 73,000 clones, about 95% of which are singletons. The TCR sequence derives from a man between 18 and 35 years old in good health and CMV-seronegative. Material for sequencing was PBMCs. The chain recombines TRBV5-1 with TRBJ1-6; 9 bases match TRBD1. DNA for the CDR3: TGCGCCAGCAGCCAAACCGGGACAGGGAATTCACCCCTCCACTTT. It encodes CASSQTGTGNSPLHF.